This TCR beta chain was observed in a study of early T cells in non-severe SARS-CoV-2 infection (dated by TCRdb to the early 2020s). Background for the entire study: Because TCR sequencing was done on bulk RNA from unsorted whole blood, the alpha and beta chains could not be paired. Overall study outcomes, separate from this receptor: VDJdb matching was skewed toward anti-spike CD8 responses and likely underestimated virus-specific expansions, missing private and CD4 specificities.

Library preparation was by 5' RACE. For sequencing, a NextSeq 500 was employed. The TCR library protocol attached unique molecular identifiers to individual cDNA molecules to correct for sequencing error and PCR bias. Sequencing covered both TCR alpha and beta chains, and within each sample the abundances of alpha and beta sequences were tightly co-correlated. Per the authors' processing: Decombinator V4 was used to perform V gene, J gene and CDR3 annotation of TCR sequences. TCRs were defined as expanded if a significant change between any two time points was detected under a Poisson model with p below 0.0001. TCR abundances were normalised to the total number of TCRs sequenced per sample and were expressed as counts per million. MAIT TCRs were defined by TRAV1-2 paired with TRAJ12, TRAJ20 or TRAJ33, and iNKT TCRs by TRAV10 paired with TRAJ18. VDJdb, accessed 1 November 2021, was searched for CMV, EBV and SARS-CoV-2 annotated TCRs, excluding TCRs annotated for multiple antigens. TCRdb redid the processing of the public reads, applying fastp at Q25 and MiXCR, and retained in-frame beta chains. Each CDR3 protein appears once, grouped with its most common genes and DNA. TCRdb's processing, not the authors' own work, is the source of the V and J calls. This sample gives approximately 76,000 distinct CDR3 sequences in total; over 12% of them show up just once. Approximately 3.3% of the sample is in the top ten clones.

This clonotype was seen only a few times. It has no known antigen specificity. Base qualities are missing; no much larger clone stands one base away. The CDR3 sequence holds 17 residues, the cysteine and phenylalanine included. Only the CDR3 DNA is retained, 51 bases long and in frame from the first base. V is reduced by 5 bases and J by 7 bases, leaving a spacing of 23 bases between them. From a lookup of the germline V gene, CDR1 and CDR2 are SGHAT and FQNNGV. Set within a cohort of healthcare workers in London, UK, this nested case-control study involved weekly PCR testing of nasopharyngeal swabs along with blood sampling. Healthcare workers were enrolled in the week of the UK lockdown, from 23 to 31 March 2020, and were followed every week for up to 16 weeks.

Material: whole blood. The sequence links TRBV11-2 to TRBJ1-4; the D gene is unclear. The sequence was collected from an adult who was a healthcare worker with PCR-confirmed SARS-CoV-2 infection or an uninfected control (not recorded which). The sequence in DNA is TGTGCCAGCAGCCAAAATGTGGGCAACCTGATTGGTGAAAAACTGTTTTTT. It translates as CASSQNVGNLIGEKLFF.